Each of the 3 T cell receptor beta chains below was sequenced from the same sample in a study of response to subunit inactivated influenza vaccine. TCRdb analysed the RT-PCR reads with MiXCR anew, one entry per CDR3 protein. The table has about 800,000 distinct CDR3 sequences, 21% seen once. Sequencing used PBMCs from blood, obtained roughly 5 days after vaccination. These receptors were taken from a man in his fifties who received an inactivated influenza vaccine.

The V gene is TRBV30, the J gene TRBJ2-7; the D gene is possibly TRBD1 (5 bases). Looked up from germline, CDR1 is GTSNPN and CDR2 is SVGIG (reference sequence). Trimming removed 1 base at V and 3 bases at J, with 7 bases between. There are 12 residues in the CDR3. The CDR3 region has the DNA TGTGCCTGGAGTGGTCAGGGCTACGAGCAGTACTTC. It translates to CAWSGQGYEQYF.

This chain uses TRBV9 with TRBJ2-5, with 7 bases fitting TRBD2. The CDR3 extends over 15 amino acids. V lost 0 bases, J lost 1 base, and 3 bases stayed unmatched. Germline V lookup: CDR1 SGDLS, CDR2 YYNGEE. The CDR3 protein is CASSVVPSGQETQYF. The CDR3 region has the DNA TGTGCCAGCAGCGTAGTCCCTAGCGGCCAAGAGACCCAGTACTTC.

The chain links TRBV6-5 to TRBJ2-1; TRBD2 agrees at 14 bases. CDR1 MNHEY and CDR2 SVGAGI come from the germline V gene. V dropped 2 bases and J dropped 9; count of bases not matched to a gene: 6. CDR3 size: 16 residues. The CDR3 DNA reads TGTGCCAGCAGTTACGCGGGACTAGCGGGAGTGGTTGAGCAGTTCTTC. It translates to CASSYAGLAGVVEQFF.